The rows below give T cell receptor beta chains drawn from one sample of a study of cytomegalovirus exposure and HLA in healthy donors. TCRdb keeps only in-frame clones here, not all; method: immunoSEQ multiplex PCR. The specimen's table records roughly 120,000 clones. The specimen was PBMCs. The origin of the receptors is a young man in good health and CMV-seronegative. CDR3s include the opening cysteine and the closing phenylalanine or tryptophan. Fields, in order: J gene, D gene, V gene, CDR3 protein, CDR3 DNA. The D gene is left open where the match is weak.

>TRBJ1-1|TRBD1|TRBV6-6
CASSRGSQGAAFF
TGTGCCAGCAGCCGCGGTAGCCAGGGGGCTGCTTTCTTT
>TRBJ2-7|-|TRBV11-3
CASSSGGPPYEQYF
TGTGCCAGCAGCTCGGGGGGCCCCCCCTACGAGCAGTACTTC
>TRBJ1-5|TRBD1|TRBV2
CASSGPGQGVQPQHF
TGTGCCAGCAGCGGGCCCGGACAGGGGGTTCAGCCCCAGCATTTT
>TRBJ2-3|TRBD2|TRBV4-3
CASSQDLAGGTDTQYF
TGCGCCAGCAGCCAAGATCTGGCGGGAGGCACAGATACGCAGTATTTT
>TRBJ1-2|TRBD1|TRBV9
CASSATGGHYGYTF
TGTGCCAGCAGCGCTACAGGGGGCCACTATGGCTACACCTTC
>TRBJ1-4|-|TRBV5-6
CASSLRQGGTNEKLFF
TGTGCCAGCAGCCTAAGGCAGGGAGGAACTAATGAAAAACTGTTTTTT
>TRBJ1-2|-|TRBV28
CASSLRVNYGYTF
TGTGCCAGCAGTCTCAGGGTCAACTATGGCTACACCTTC
>TRBJ2-5|TRBD2|TRBV4-1
CASSLITSGGAETQYF
TGCGCCAGCAGCCTCATCACGAGCGGGGGGGCAGAGACCCAGTACTTC
>TRBJ2-2|-|TRBV9
CASRQRGGDTGELFF
TGTGCCAGCAGACAGAGGGGGGGGGACACCGGGGAGCTGTTTTTT
>TRBJ1-5|TRBD1|TRBV19
CASSSRTGDRNQPQHF
TGTGCCAGTAGTTCCCGGACAGGGGATCGGAATCAGCCCCAGCATTTT